Sequencing of this T cell receptor (beta chain) was carried out in a study of shared clonotypes between healthy human individuals. V was shortened by 5 bases and J by 2 bases, with 15 bases between the two germline ends. Per germline, CDR1 SGHRS and CDR2 YFSETQ. The CDR3 contains 15 residues. Study outcomes and limitations: Larger richness was generally estimated for naive than memory subsets.

A note on this clone: As yet, its antigen is unknown.

Assay used: immunoSEQ multiplex PCR; TCRdb lists only in-frame clones, some missing. The sample holds 2 million to 2.5 million clones, less than 95% seen once. The clonotype comes from a man between 18 and 29 years old in good health. Some clones in this sample may be carry-over from other donors' samples. The sequenced material came from naive CD4+ T cells from PBMCs. Subset defined: CD45RA+ positively selected. The chain employs TRBV5-1 and TRBJ2-3; D call uncertain. The CDR3, as DNA: TGCGCCAGCAGTTCCTCTGGGCCTACCACAGATACGCAGTATTTT. Encoded protein: CASSSSGPTTDTQYF.